These 14 T cell receptor beta chains were all obtained from the same sample, sequenced in a study of breast tumors, draining lymph nodes, adjacent tissues. Samples came from axillary lymph nodes draining the breast cancer. TCRdb ran MiXCR on the multiplex PCR reads and lists one entry per CDR3 protein. The sample comprises 150,000 to 200,000 distinct CDR3 sequences, around 33% of which are singletons, and 3% to 4.5% rests with the top ten. Sample: axillary lymph node tissue. All receptors derive from a female donor with breast cancer. Some clones in this sample may be carry-over from other donors' samples.

In this sample, this clonotype turned up many times. The chain joins TRBV20-1 to TRBJ2-7; a weak D match, TRBD2 (6 bases). V lost 1 base to trimming and J lost 0 bases, with 13 bases between them. CDR3 length: 15 residues. CDR1 DFQATT and CDR2 SNEGSKA come from the germline V gene (reference sequence). CDR3 in amino acids: CSARAFAGTSYEQYF. Written as DNA, the CDR3 is TGCAGTGCTAGAGCTTTCGCGGGGACCTCCTACGAGCAGTACTTC.

Notes on this clonotype: Since a much larger clone is just one base distant, this may be a read error. The chain uses TRBV27 and TRBJ1-2, with D possibly TRBD1 on 5 matching bases. The CDR3 runs 12 residues. Germline V gene sequence: CDR1 MNHEY, CDR2 SMNVEV (reference sequence). This CDR3 reads CAGRAGVAGYTF. DNA of the CDR3: TGTGCCGGCAGGGCGGGAGTGGCTGGCTACACCTTC.

V gene TRBV5-5 combines with J gene TRBJ2-7; either TRBD1 or TRBD2 may fit D (6 bases each). Germline CDR1 is SGHKS and CDR2 is YYEKEE (reference sequence). V was shortened by 0 bases and J by 6 bases, with 16 bases between the two germline ends. The CDR3 length is 15 residues. The CDR3 sequence is CASSLAGGESGEQYF. CDR3 in DNA: TGTGCCAGCAGCTTGGCCGGGGGCGAGAGTGGCGAGCAGTACTTC.

The gene calls are TRBV2 and TRBJ1-6, with a possible D match to TRBD1 (5 bases). Germline loops: CDR1 SNHLY, CDR2 FYNNEI. The CDR3 is made up of 16 amino acids. The CDR3 nucleotides are TGTGCTAGCTGGGGGACTGCCCGAACAGTAAATTCACCCCTCCACTTT. Translating gives CASWGTARTVNSPLHF.

This clonotype appeared many times. The chain employs TRBV6-6 and TRBJ1-2; D not resolved. The length of the CDR3 is 13 residues. In germline, CDR1 is MNHNY, CDR2 SVGAGI (reference sequence). The V end lost 5 bases, the J end lost 0 bases, and 7 bases lay between the germline ends. CDR3 bases: TGTGCCAGCAGTACGTACCCTAACTATGGCTACACCTTC. Its translation is CASSTYPNYGYTF.

The V gene is TRBV2, the J gene TRBJ2-5; D may be TRBD1 or TRBD2 (6 bases each). Germline V gene lookup returns CDR1 SNHLY and CDR2 FYNNEI. V was pared by 4 bases and J by 3 bases, with 18 bases between. The CDR3 runs 16 residues. In DNA, the CDR3 is TGTGCCAGCAGTGTGGAGGGGGATACGATTAAAGAGACCCAGTACTTC. It codes for CASSVEGDTIKETQYF.

On this clonotype itself: One end of the junction is discordant with germline, which a read error may explain. The rearrangement uses TRBV7-9 and TRBJ2-1, with TRBD2 identical over 9 bases. CDR1 is SEHNR, CDR2 FQNEAQ, per germline (reference sequence). The CDR3 totals 15 residues. Here the CDR3 reads CASRYSGSAYNEQLF. The CDR3 DNA follows: TGTGCCAGCAGATATAGCGGGAGTGCCTACAATGAGCAGCTCTTC. Full variable domain (remainder filled in from reference TRBV7-9 and TRBJ2-1): DTGVSQNPRHKITKRGQNVTFRCDPISEHNRLYWYRQTLGQGPEFLTYFQNEAQLEKSRLLSDRFSAERPKGSFSTLEIQRTEQGDSAMYLCASRYSGSAYNEQLFGPGTRLTVL.

This clonotype has a count of ten or more. The V gene is TRBV6-5, the J gene TRBJ1-5; no reliable D call. Deletions cut 0 bases from V and 5 bases from J, with 8 bases between. CDR3 length: 14 residues. Germline V gives CDR1 MNHEY, CDR2 SVGAGI. CDR3 in DNA: TGTGCCAGCAGTTACTCATTCGGAGATCAGCCCCAGCATTTT. As protein: CASSYSFGDQPQHF.

Many counts were recorded for this clonotype. The chain carries TRBV30 and TRBJ2-2; possibly TRBD1 for D (6 bases). The CDR3 sequence is 14 residues long. From germline, CDR1 is GTSNPN and CDR2 SVGIG (reference sequence). V lost 2 bases and J lost 4, with 11 bases in between. CDR3 bases: TGTGCCTGGAGTTCCACAGGGTTCACCGGGGAGCTGTTTTTT. Protein sequence: CAWSSTGFTGELFF.

This clonotype was detected ten times or more. The V call is TRBV24-1, the J call TRBJ2-5; 8 positions match TRBD1. Germline V gene lookup returns CDR1 KGHDR and CDR2 SFDVKD. Trimming took 3 bases from V and 5 from J; bases not matched to a gene: 10. This CDR3 contains 16 residues. The CDR3 reads CATSDPGTGRGETQYF. CDR3 DNA: TGTGCCACCAGTGATCCTGGGACAGGTCGCGGGGAGACCCAGTACTTC.

With regard to this clonotype: One base away lies a much larger clone, so this may be a sequencing read error. The chain has TRBV2 and TRBJ2-3, with D maybe TRBD2 (5 bases). There are 13 residues in the CDR3. Germline values: CDR1 SNHLY, CDR2 FYNNEI. Trimming pared 5 bases from V and 8 bases from J, leaving 14 bases between. CDR3: CASSFGSGGTQYF. CDR3 in DNA: TGTGCCAGCAGTTTCGGTTCAGGAGGTACGCAGTATTTT.

In its sample, this clonotype was seen many times. The V and J genes are TRBV15 and TRBJ1-5, with unresolved D. The V gene lost 9 bases and the J gene lost 1 base, with 10 bases spanning the gap. This CDR3 is built from 13 residues. Germline CDR1 is LNHNV and CDR2 is YYDKDF (reference sequence). CDR3 nucleotides: TGTGCCACAGGGTCGGGGAGCAATCAGCCCCAGCATTTT. It codes for CATGSGSNQPQHF. Looking up the rest from reference TRBV15 and TRBJ1-5 gives the full variable domain: DAMVIQNPRYQVTQFGKPVTLSCSQTLNHNVMYWYQQKSSQAPKLLFHYYDKDFNNEADTPDNFQSRRPNTSFCFLDIRSPGLGDTAMYLCATGSGSNQPQHFGDGTRLSIL.

This clonotype was recorded many times. The chain couples TRBV6-5 to TRBJ2-6, with D maybe TRBD1 (5 bases). The germline V gene has CDR1 MNHEY and CDR2 SVGAGI. V lost 6 bases and J lost 1, with 16 bases in between. The CDR3 covers 17 residues. CDR3 amino acids: CASRFSGKASGANVLTF. Written as DNA, the CDR3 is TGTGCCAGCAGGTTCTCAGGGAAAGCATCTGGGGCCAACGTCCTGACTTTC.

Concerning this clonotype itself: One end of the junction varies from germline; a read error may be responsible. The chain carries TRBV5-4 and TRBJ1-3; D uncertain. CDR1 and CDR2 from the germline V gene are SGHNT and YYREEE (reference sequence). The CDR3 has 12 amino acids. This chain's CDR3 is CASSFAGTTIYF. In nucleotides, the CDR3 is TGTGCCAGCAGCTTCGCCGGAACCACCATATATTTT.